This entry lists 10 T cell receptor beta chains sequenced from one sample in a study of T-cell reconstitution after alpha-beta-depleted transplantation in children. Unique molecular identifiers were used to barcode this TCRbeta library. MiXCR, run by TCRdb on the PCR reads, gives a single entry per CDR3 protein. This table holds about 170,000 distinct CDR3 sequences, more than 9.5% found once. This sample comprised PBMCs, obtained before TCRalphabeta/CD19-depleted stem cell transplant. The origin of the receptors is a boy younger than 10 with acute myeloid leukemia, due to receive a stem cell transplant.

This clonotype showed up many times. The rearrangement joins TRBV10-3 to TRBJ1-1; 7 bases align to TRBD1. Trimming at V came to 2 bases and at J to 2 bases, leaving 11 bases not matched to a gene. This CDR3 is built from 17 residues. The germline CDR1 and CDR2 sequences are ENHRY and SYGVKD. CDR3 region: CAISEPLHRGRNTEAFF. CDR3 nucleotides: TGTGCCATCAGTGAGCCCCTACACAGGGGACGTAACACTGAAGCTTTCTTT.

This clonotype showed up many times. V usage is TRBV20-1 and J usage is TRBJ2-1, with 8 bases lining up with TRBD2. Germline loops: CDR1 DFQATT, CDR2 SNEGSKA (reference sequence). The CDR3 totals 15 residues. With V trimmed by 3 bases and J by 7 bases, 11 bases remained unmatched. The DNA of the CDR3 is TGCAGTGCTAGGGAAGCGGGACTAGAAGGAAATGAGCAGTTCTTC. This codes for CSAREAGLEGNEQFF.

This clonotype showed up many times. The chain carries TRBV6-1 and TRBJ1-1, with D unresolved. The V end lost 3 bases, the J end lost 1 base, and 6 bases lay between the germline ends. The CDR3 covers 13 residues. CDR1 is MNHNS and CDR2 is SASEGT in the germline V gene. The DNA for the CDR3 is TGTGCCAGCAGTGACAAGGGGAACACTGAAGCTTTCTTT. It encodes CASSDKGNTEAFF.

This clonotype was recorded at least ten times. J is TRBJ1-2 and V is TRBV6-1; no clear D. Germline CDR1 MNHNS, CDR2 SASEGT. There are 13 residues in the CDR3. The ends were cut back, 10 bases at V and 2 bases at J, with 14 bases in the middle. CDR3 residues: CATRGSRNYGYTF. In DNA form, the CDR3 reads TGTGCCACCCGAGGATCCCGAAACTATGGCTACACCTTC.

There are many counts of this clonotype. For the CDR3, the DNA is TGCAGTGCTAGAGGGGATCGGGGAGGGGGATATGAGCAGTTCTTC. This codes for CSARGDRGGGYEQFF. The chain is built from TRBV20-1 and TRBJ2-1, with D tentatively TRBD2 (7 bases). This CDR3 comprises 15 residues. Germline CDR1 is DFQATT and CDR2 is SNEGSKA (reference sequence). The V gene lost 1 base and the J gene lost 8 bases, with 18 bases spanning the gap.

This clonotype was detected many times. The gene calls are TRBV29-1 and TRBJ2-1; TRBD2 matches at 9 bases. The CDR3 contains 15 residues. CDR1 is SQVTM, CDR2 ANQGSEA, per germline. V shed 0 bases and J 4 bases; nucleotides not matched to a gene: 4. As DNA, the CDR3 is TGCAGCGTTGAAGATTCGACTAGCGGTTACAATGAGCAGTTCTTC. Translated: CSVEDSTSGYNEQFF.

This chain joins TRBV19 and TRBJ1-5; D ambiguous. CDR1 and CDR2 (germline): LNHDA, SQIVND (reference sequence). The CDR3 consists of 14 residues. V dropped 5 bases and J dropped 0 bases, with 8 bases sitting between them. CDR3 in amino acids: CASSQMGSNQPQHF. As DNA, the CDR3 is TGTGCCAGTAGTCAGATGGGTAGCAATCAGCCCCAGCATTTT. Variable domain in full (rest from reference TRBV19 and TRBJ1-5): DGGITQSPKYLFRKEGQNVTLSCEQNLNHDAMYWYRQDPGQGLRLIYYSQIVNDFQKGDIAEGYSVSREKKESFPLTVTSAQKNPTAFYLCASSQMGSNQPQHFGDGTRLSIL.

This clonotype was seen at least ten times. CDR3 DNA sequence: TGTGCCAGCAGCCCGGGACAGGGGATCACTGAAGCTTTCTTT. As protein: CASSPGQGITEAFF. The rearrangement uses TRBV9 and TRBJ1-1; 10 nucleotides agree with TRBD1. The CDR3 loop spans 14 amino acids. Germline loops: CDR1 SGDLS, CDR2 YYNGEE. V trimming: 4 bases; J trimming: 4 bases; junction bases outside the gene matches: 4.

This clonotype was counted at least ten times. The rearrangement uses TRBV6-5 and TRBJ1-6; D not resolved. The CDR3 loop spans 16 amino acids. The germline V and J ends were trimmed by 3 bases and 0 bases, with 9 bases remaining between them. The germline V gene has CDR1 MNHEY and CDR2 SVGAGI. The DNA of the CDR3 is TGTGCCAGCAGTTATAGCGGAGACTCCTATAATTCACCCCTCCACTTT. Its protein product is CASSYSGDSYNSPLHF.

This clonotype was detected ten times or more. One end of the junction fails to match germline, which may point to a read error. J is TRBJ1-4 and V is TRBV5-1; TRBD1 agrees at 7 bases. Germline loops: CDR1 SGHRS, CDR2 YFSETQ. This CDR3 has 14 amino acids. The CDR3 loop is CSSSWQGVDEKLFF. Here the CDR3 DNA reads TGCTCCAGCAGCTGGCAGGGGGTCGATGAAAAACTGTTTTTT.